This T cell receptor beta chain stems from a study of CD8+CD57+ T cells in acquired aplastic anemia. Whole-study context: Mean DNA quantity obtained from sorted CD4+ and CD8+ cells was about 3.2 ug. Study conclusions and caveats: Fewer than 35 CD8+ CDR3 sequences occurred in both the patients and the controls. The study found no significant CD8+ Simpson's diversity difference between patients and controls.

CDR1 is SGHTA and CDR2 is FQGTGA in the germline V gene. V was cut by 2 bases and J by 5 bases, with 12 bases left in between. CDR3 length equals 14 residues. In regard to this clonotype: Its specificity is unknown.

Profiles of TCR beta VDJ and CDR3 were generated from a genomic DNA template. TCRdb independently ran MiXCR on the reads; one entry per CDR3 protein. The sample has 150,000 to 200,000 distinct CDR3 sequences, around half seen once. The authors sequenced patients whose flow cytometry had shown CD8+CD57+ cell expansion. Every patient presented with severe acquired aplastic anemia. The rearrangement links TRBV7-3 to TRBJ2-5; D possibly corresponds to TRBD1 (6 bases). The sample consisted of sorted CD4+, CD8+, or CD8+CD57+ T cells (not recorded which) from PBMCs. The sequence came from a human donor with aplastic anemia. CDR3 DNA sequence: TGTGCCAGCAGCTTAGGGGCAGGGGTTGAGACCCAGTACTTC. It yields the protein CASSLGAGVETQYF.